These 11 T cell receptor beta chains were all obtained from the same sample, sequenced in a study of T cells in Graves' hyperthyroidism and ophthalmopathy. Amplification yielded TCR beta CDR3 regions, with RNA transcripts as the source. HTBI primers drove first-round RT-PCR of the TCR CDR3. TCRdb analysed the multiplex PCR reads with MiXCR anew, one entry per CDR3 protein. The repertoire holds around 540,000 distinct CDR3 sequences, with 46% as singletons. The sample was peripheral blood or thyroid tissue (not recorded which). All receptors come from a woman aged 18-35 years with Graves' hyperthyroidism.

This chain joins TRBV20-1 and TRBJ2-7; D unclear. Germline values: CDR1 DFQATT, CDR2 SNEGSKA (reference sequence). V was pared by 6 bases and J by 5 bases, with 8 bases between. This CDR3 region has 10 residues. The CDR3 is CSARYNEQYF. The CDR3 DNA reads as TGCAGTGCCCGGTATAACGAGCAGTACTTC.

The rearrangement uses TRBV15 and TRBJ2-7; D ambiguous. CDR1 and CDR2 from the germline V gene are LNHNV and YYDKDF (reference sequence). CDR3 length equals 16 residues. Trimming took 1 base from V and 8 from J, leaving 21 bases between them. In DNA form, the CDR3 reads TGTGCCACCAGCAGAGCTTTGGCAGGCAATCAGCCCCAGCAGTACTTC. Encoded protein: CATSRALAGNQPQQYF.

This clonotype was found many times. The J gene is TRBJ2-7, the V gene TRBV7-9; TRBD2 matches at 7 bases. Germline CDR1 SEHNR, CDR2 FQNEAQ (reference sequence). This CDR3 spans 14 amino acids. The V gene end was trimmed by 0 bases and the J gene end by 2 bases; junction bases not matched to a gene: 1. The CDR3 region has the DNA TGTGCCAGCAGCTTAGCGGGAGGGGCCTACGAGCAGTACTTC. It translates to CASSLAGGAYEQYF. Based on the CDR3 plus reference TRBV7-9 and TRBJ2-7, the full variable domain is DTGVSQNPRHKITKRGQNVTFRCDPISEHNRLYWYRQTLGQGPEFLTYFQNEAQLEKSRLLSDRFSAERPKGSFSTLEIQRTEQGDSAMYLCASSLAGGAYEQYFGPGTRLTVT.

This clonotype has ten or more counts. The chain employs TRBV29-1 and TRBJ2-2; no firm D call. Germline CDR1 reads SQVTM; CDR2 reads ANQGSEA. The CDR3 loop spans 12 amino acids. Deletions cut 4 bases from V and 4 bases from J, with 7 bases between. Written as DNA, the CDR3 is TGCAGCGTTGTGGTGGGCACCGGGGAGCTGTTTTTT. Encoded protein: CSVVVGTGELFF.

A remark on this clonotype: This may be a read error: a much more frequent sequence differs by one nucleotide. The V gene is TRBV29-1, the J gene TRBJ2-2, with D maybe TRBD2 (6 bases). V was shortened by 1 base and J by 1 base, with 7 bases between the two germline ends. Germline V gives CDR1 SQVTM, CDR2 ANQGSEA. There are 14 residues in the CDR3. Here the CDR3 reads CSVEVGGNTGELFF. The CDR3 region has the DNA TGCAGCGTTGAAGTGGGAGGGAACACCGGGGAGCTGTTTTTT.

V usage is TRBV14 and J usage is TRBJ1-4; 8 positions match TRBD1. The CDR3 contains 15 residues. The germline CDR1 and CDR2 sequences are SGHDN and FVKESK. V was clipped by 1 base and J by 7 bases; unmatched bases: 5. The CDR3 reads CASSQGWTGTEKLFF. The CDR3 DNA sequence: TGTGCCAGCAGCCAAGGGTGGACAGGGACTGAAAAACTGTTTTTT.

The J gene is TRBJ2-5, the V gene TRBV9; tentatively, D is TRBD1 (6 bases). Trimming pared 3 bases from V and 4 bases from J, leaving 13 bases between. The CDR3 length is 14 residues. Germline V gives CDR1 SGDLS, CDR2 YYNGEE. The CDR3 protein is CASSARGQIETQYF. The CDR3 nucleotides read TGTGCCAGCAGCGCCAGGGGTCAGATAGAGACCCAGTACTTC.

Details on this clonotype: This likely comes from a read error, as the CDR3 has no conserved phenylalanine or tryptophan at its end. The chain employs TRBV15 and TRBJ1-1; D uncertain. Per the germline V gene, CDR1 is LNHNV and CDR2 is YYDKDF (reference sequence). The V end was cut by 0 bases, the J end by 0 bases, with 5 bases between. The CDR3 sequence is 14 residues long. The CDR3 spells CATSRDPVNTEAFL. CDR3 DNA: TGTGCCACCAGCAGAGATCCGGTGAACACTGAAGCTTTCCTT.

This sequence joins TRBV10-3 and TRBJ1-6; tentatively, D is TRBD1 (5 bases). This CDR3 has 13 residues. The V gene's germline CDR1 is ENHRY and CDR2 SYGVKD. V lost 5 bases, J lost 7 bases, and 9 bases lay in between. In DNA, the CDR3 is TGTGCCATCAGTCGTGACAGCAATTCACCCCTCCACTTT. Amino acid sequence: CAISRDSNSPLHF.

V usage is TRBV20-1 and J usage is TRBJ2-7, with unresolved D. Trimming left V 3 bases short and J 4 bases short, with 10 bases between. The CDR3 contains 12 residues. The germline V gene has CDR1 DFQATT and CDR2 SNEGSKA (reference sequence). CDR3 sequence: CSASVSPYEQYF. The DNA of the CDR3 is TGCAGTGCTAGCGTTTCTCCTTACGAGCAGTACTTC.

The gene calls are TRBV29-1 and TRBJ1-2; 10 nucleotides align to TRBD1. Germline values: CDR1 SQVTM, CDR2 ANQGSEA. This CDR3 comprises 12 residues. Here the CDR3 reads CSAGTGEKSYTF. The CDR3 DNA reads TGCAGTGCTGGGACAGGGGAGAAGAGCTACACCTTC.